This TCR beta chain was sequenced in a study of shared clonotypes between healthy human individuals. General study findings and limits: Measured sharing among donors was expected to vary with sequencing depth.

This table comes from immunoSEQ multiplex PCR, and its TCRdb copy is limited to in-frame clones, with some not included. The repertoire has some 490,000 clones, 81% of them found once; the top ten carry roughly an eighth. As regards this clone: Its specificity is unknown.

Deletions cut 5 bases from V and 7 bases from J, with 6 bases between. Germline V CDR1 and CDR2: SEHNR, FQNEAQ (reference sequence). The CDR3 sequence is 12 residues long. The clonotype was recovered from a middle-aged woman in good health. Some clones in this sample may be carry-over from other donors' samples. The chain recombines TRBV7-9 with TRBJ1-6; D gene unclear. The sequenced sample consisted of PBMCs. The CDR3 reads CASSTMNSPLHF. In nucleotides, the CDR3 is TGTGCCAGCAGCACGATGAATTCACCCCTCCACTTT.